The source of this T cell receptor beta chain is a study of OX40 agonist ivuxolimab in advanced cancers. Study-wide background: Ivuxolimab, an antibody that agonizes OX40 (CD134), was administered to the patients. In three patients, partial responses were observed, one with hepatocellular carcinoma and two with cutaneous melanoma.

TCRdb keeps only in-frame clones here, not all; method: immunoSEQ multiplex PCR. The sample carries roughly 82,000 clones, 70% to 90% recorded once. Study-wide results and limits: With doses of 0.1 to 3.0 mg/kg, CD4+ and CD8+ blood T cells had undergone clonal expansion by week 6.

For this clone: The target antigen is unknown.

Trimming removed 0 bases from V and 7 bases from J, with 12 bases in between. The germline gives CDR1 MNHEY, CDR2 SVGAGI. There are 14 residues in the CDR3. This sequence joins TRBV6-5 and TRBJ1-2, with D hard to call. The specimen was CD4+ or CD8+ T cells sorted from blood, collected in a trial of the OX40 agonist ivuxolimab. The clonotype originates from an adult with an advanced solid tumor such as melanoma, head and neck, liver or kidney cancer. In DNA, the CDR3 is TGTGCCAGCAGTTACTCGTTAGATTACTCTGGCTACACCTTC. Residues: CASSYSLDYSGYTF.